These T cell receptor beta chains were read from a single sample in a study of blood T cell repertoires in COVID-19. Profiling relied on immunoSEQ multiplex PCR, and the TCRdb table lists in-frame clones only, not all of them. The sample lists 350,000 to 450,000 clones, roughly 89% occurring once. Sequenced sample: PBMCs or T cells enriched from blood (not recorded which). These receptors were taken from a woman in her thirties who had recovered from COVID-19. CDR3s leave out the opening cysteine and the closing phenylalanine or tryptophan. The D gene is left open where the match is weak.

ASSGREGSNEQF | TRBD2 | TRBV2
ASSVWQGDPYEQY | TRBD1 | TRBV10-1
ASSLDSFSDEQY | . | TRBV5-1
ASSLAPPSSGNTIY | . | TRBV7-8
ASSTHPPLGNQPQH | . | TRBV27
ASSQTEQKETQY | . | TRBV6-5
ASSETGGFEQF | TRBD1 | TRBV2
ASSLIGQGKKEEQY | TRBD1 | TRBV6-2/TRBV6-3
SAASGQPQH | . | TRBV20-1
ASSLVTGGKYGYT | TRBD1 | TRBV5-1
ASIIQGSGYT | . | TRBV7-9
ASSQTGSANTGELF | . | TRBV4-1
ASGPGLAPYNEQF | TRBD2 | TRBV12-5
SVDRGNTIY | . | TRBV29-1
ASTTWDRGLYETQY | TRBD1 | TRBV7-8
ASSRGTGDYGYT | TRBD1 | TRBV3-1/TRBV3-2
ASSRKGDSNQPQH | TRBD1 | TRBV4-1
ASSFGQSNQPQH | . | TRBV7-8
ASSSSTRDRKYGYT | TRBD1 | TRBV7-9
ASSTRTGSSPPAGEQY | TRBD1 | TRBV18
AWRQQGAGGYT | TRBD1 | TRBV30
AISGLAGKTYEQY | TRBD2 | TRBV10-3
ASSATRTGEQF | TRBD1 | TRBV7-3
ASGDRAGETQY | TRBD1 | TRBV28
ASSPKHASMEWTEAF | . | TRBV18
ASGASGGNVQY | TRBD2 | TRBV27
ASSSWTGSSYNEQF | TRBD1 | TRBV7-9
ASRRTSGGAETQY | TRBD2 | TRBV5-4
ASSFTGRQETQY | TRBD2 | TRBV6-5
ASTASGTTSYEQY | TRBD2 | TRBV28
ASEGNTEAF | . | TRBV2
AWTLGGPRST | . | TRBV30
ASSQDTASGSSYEQY | TRBD2 | TRBV4-2
ASSPPTVMNTEAF | . | TRBV28
ASGLAVLREQF | . | TRBV19
ATSRGGQSSYEQY | TRBD1 | TRBV15
ASSQTVNTEAF | . | TRBV3-1/TRBV3-2
ASSQSQGGVDNQPQH | . | TRBV19
ASSGTGRFQPQH | TRBD1 | TRBV28
ASNRGSHEQY | TRBD1 | TRBV2
ASSGTGISNQPQH | . | TRBV19
ASSALQLAKNIQY | . | TRBV28
ASSQEINYNEQF | . | TRBV3-1/TRBV3-2
ASSPSLSAEAF | . | TRBV18
ASSIYATGEHGYT | . | TRBV19
ASWRQFEAF | . | TRBV27
ASSYRDRSTDTQY | TRBD1 | TRBV6-2/TRBV6-3
ASSYDPASYEQY | . | TRBV6-5
ASSPQGEDGYT | TRBD1 | TRBV6-2/TRBV6-3
ASSPWTGKNTEAF | TRBD1 | TRBV19
ATRRSAEQETQY | . | TRBV6-5
ASSSGLQEKEQY | . | TRBV11-2
ASSLAGYPTDTQY | . | TRBV5-1
ASKRPSKQGANEQF | TRBD1 | TRBV19
ASSHPGTASYEQY | TRBD1 | TRBV7-9